These 20 T cell receptor gamma chains share one sample of origin, sequenced in a study of gammadelta T cells in human blood. TCRdb reapplied CATT to the RT-PCR reads. The data show under 600 gamma-chain clones, about 3.4% seen once. Source material: non-Vgamma9Vdelta2 gamma-delta T cells from adult blood. All receptors come from a human donor.

This clone is classed as large. This chain joins TRGV5 and TRGJP2. The CDR3 extends over 18 amino acids. V gave up 0 bases and J gave up 2 bases; unmatched junction bases: 12. Looked up from germline, CDR1 is VINAFY and CDR2 is YDVSNSKD. The CDR3 nucleotides are TGTGCCACCTGGGACAGGCCCCCCAATTTAAGTAGTGATTGGATCAAGACGTTT. The encoded protein is CATWDRPPNLSSDWIKTF.

This clone counts as large. The chain has TRGV3 and TRGJ1 or TRGJ2. Germline CDR1 reads VTNTFY; CDR2 reads YDVSTARD (reference sequence). The CDR3 length is 13 residues. The J segment lost 4 bases and the V segment lost 3 bases, leaving 6 bases of the junction unmatched. The CDR3 coding sequence is TGTGCCACCTGGGACGAAGCGTATTATAAGAAACTCTTT. Translating gives CATWDEAYYKKLF.

Judged by abundance, this clone is large (0.1 to 1%). The chain has TRGV9 and TRGJ1 or TRGJ2. The CDR3 has 12 amino acids. Germline V gene sequence: CDR1 GITISATS, CDR2 ISYDGTV (reference sequence). V trimming: 1 base; J trimming: 7 bases; junction bases outside the gene matches: 4. CDR3 in amino acids: CALWEVWYKKLF. The CDR3 nucleotides read TGTGCCTTGTGGGAGGTTTGGTATAAGAAACTCTTT.

Concerning this clone itself: Mismatch with germline at one junction end may stem from a read error. The chain links TRGV4 to TRGJ1 or TRGJ2. Germline-derived CDR1 and CDR2 are EGSTGY and YDSYTSSV. The CDR3 sequence is 13 residues long. In DNA form, the CDR3 reads TGTGCCACCTGGGATGGGCGTTATTATGAGAAACTCTTT. It codes for CATWDGRYYEKLF.

This clone ranks as large. This chain joins TRGV5 and TRGJ1 or TRGJ2. J gave up 6 bases and V 0 bases, and 5 bases lay outside the gene matches. Germline V gives CDR1 VINAFY, CDR2 YDVSNSKD. The CDR3 has 13 amino acids. The CDR3 DNA follows: TGTGCCACCTGGGACAGGCGTGGTTATAAGAAACTCTTT. This sequence encodes CATWDRRGYKKLF.

By share, this clone ranks as large (0.1 to 1%). The chain uses TRGV9 and TRGJ1 or TRGJ2. Trimming took 3 bases from V and 7 from J; bases not matched to a gene: 3. The CDR3 runs to 11 residues. The germline V gene has CDR1 GITISATS and CDR2 ISYDGTV (reference sequence). CDR3 residues: CALWERYKKLF. CDR3 in DNA: TGTGCCTTGTGGGAGAGGTATAAGAAACTCTTT.

Within the sample, this clone is large. The chain recombines TRGV9 with TRGJ1 or TRGJ2. CDR1 is GITISATS, CDR2 ISYDGTV, per germline (reference sequence). The CDR3 is 12 residues long. The ends lost 0 bases at V and 6 bases at J; junction bases unmatched: 2. In DNA form, the CDR3 reads TGTGCCTTGTGGGAGGTGCCTTATAAGAAACTCTTT. This sequence encodes CALWEVPYKKLF.

This clone is judged large. The sample carries other DNA sequences with the same CDR3. The chain combines TRGV4 with TRGJ1 or TRGJ2. The length of the CDR3 is 14 residues. The trim removed 0 bases at V and 7 bases at J, leaving 9 bases unmatched. Germline CDR1 EGSTGY, CDR2 YDSYTSSV. The CDR3 DNA is TGTGCCACCTGGGATGGGCCTCGGTCCTATAAGAAACTCTTT. Translating gives CATWDGPRSYKKLF.

This clone is large within its sample. This sequence joins TRGV4 and TRGJ1 or TRGJ2. CDR3 length equals 12 residues. Germline V gene data show CDR1 as EGSTGY and CDR2 as YDSYTSSV. Trimming at V came to 0 bases and at J to 8 bases, leaving 4 bases not matched to a gene. In nucleotides, the CDR3 is TGTGCCACCTGGGATGGGTTAAATAAGAAACTCTTT. It yields the protein CATWDGLNKKLF.

In its sample, this clone ranks as large. This rearrangement joins TRGV8 to TRGJ1 or TRGJ2. The junction had 5 bases not matched to a gene; V was cut back by 5 bases and J by 1 base. Germline V gene sequence: CDR1 VENAVY, CDR2 YDSYNSRV. The CDR3 is 13 residues long. This CDR3 reads CATWVPNYYKKLF. The CDR3 coding sequence is TGTGCCACCTGGGTCCCAAATTATTATAAGAAACTCTTT.

In regard to this clone: A much larger clone differs from this one at a single base, so this may be a read error. The V call is TRGV10, the J call TRGJP1. TRGV10 is an open reading frame whose function is uncertain. This CDR3 spans 15 amino acids. This CDR3 is CAVWDPPSTGWFKIF. The CDR3 DNA reads as TGTGCTGTGTGGGATCCTCCCTCGACTGGTTGGTTCAAGATATTT.

Notes on this clone: It is unclear where the CDR3 begins or ends on the DNA, so no DNA is shown, and the CDR3 is as TCRdb lists it. Although no V gene was called, TRGJP1 is the J gene. The CDR3 extends over 21 residues, inclusive of both ends. CDR3 in amino acids: CACPTVLRGVPPFVSGWFKIF.

By share, this clone ranks as large. This chain joins TRGV4 and TRGJ1 or TRGJ2. The CDR3 is 16 residues long. Germline V CDR1 and CDR2: EGSTGY, YDSYTSSV. After removal of 0 bases from V and 3 bases from J, the junction contained 11 bases not matched to a gene. In DNA form, the CDR3 reads TGTGCCACCTGGGATGGGCGATCGGATTTTTATTATAAGAAACTCTTT. It specifies CATWDGRSDFYYKKLF.

This clone was seen only a few times. For this DNA, TCRdb reports the protein of a much larger clone, which diverges at residue 3, most likely from a read error; the protein presented here is translated directly from the DNA. The chain recombines TRGV9 with TRGJ1 or TRGJ2. Germline CDR1 GITISATS, CDR2 ISYDGTV (reference sequence). This CDR3 has 13 amino acids. CDR3 sequence (DNA): TGTGCCATGTGGTCGTCGTATTATTATAAGAAACTCTTT. Amino acids: CAMWSSYYYKKLF.

This clone is large within its sample. The chain uses TRGV8 and TRGJ1 or TRGJ2. With V trimmed by 4 bases and J by 7 bases, 7 bases remained unmatched. Germline values: CDR1 VENAVY, CDR2 YDSYNSRV. This CDR3 spans 12 amino acids. CDR3 sequence reads: CATWDQAYKKLF. In DNA, the CDR3 is TGTGCCACCTGGGACCAGGCGTATAAGAAACTCTTT.

On this clone itself: A far larger clone differs by one base, so this is likely a read error. The rearrangement joins TRGV4 to TRGJP2. TCRdb gives no J gene; it was assigned here by matching the DNA to germline. CDR3 length: 17 amino acids. From germline, CDR1 is EGSTGY and CDR2 YDSYTSSV. Trimming removed 4 bases from V and 1 base from J; junction bases left unmatched: 12. CDR3 bases: TGTGCCACCTGGGAGGGGCCCTGGGGTAGTAGTGATTGGATCAAGACGTTT. It codes for CATWEGPWGSSDWIKTF.

By share, this clone ranks as large. The gene calls are TRGV4 and TRGJ1 or TRGJ2. Germline loops: CDR1 EGSTGY, CDR2 YDSYTSSV. The trim removed 3 bases at V and 3 bases at J, leaving 2 bases unmatched. The length of the CDR3 is 12 residues. CDR3 nucleotides: TGTGCCACCTGGGATTTTTATTATAAGAAACTCTTT. It specifies CATWDFYYKKLF.

By frequency in the sample, this clone is medium-sized. Other nucleotide sequences in the sample specify the same CDR3. The rearrangement links TRGV2 to TRGJ1 or TRGJ2. CDR3 length: 13 amino acids. Germline CDR1 is EGSNGY and CDR2 is YDSYNSKV. The junction had 3 bases not matched to a gene; V was cut back by 0 bases and J by 4 bases. CDR3 in DNA: TGTGCCACCTGGGACGGGCTCTATTATAAGAAACTCTTT. This codes for CATWDGLYYKKLF.

This clone came up a few times. The V call is TRGV4, the J call TRGJ1 or TRGJ2. As TCRdb names no J gene, one was assigned here on the basis of a DNA match to germline. Per the germline V gene, CDR1 is EGSTGY and CDR2 is YDSYTSSV. The CDR3 extends over 14 amino acids. V lost 0 bases to trimming and J lost 2 bases; unmatched junction nucleotides: 4. This CDR3 is CATWDGPHYYKKLF. The CDR3 DNA follows: TGTGCCACCTGGGATGGGCCTCATTATTATAAGAAACTCTTT.

This clone is large by share. The chain couples TRGV4 to TRGJ1 or TRGJ2. V was pared by 1 base and J by 5 bases, with 5 bases of the junction left unmatched. Germline lookup yields CDR1 EGSTGY and CDR2 YDSYTSSV. The CDR3 runs to 13 residues. The CDR3 DNA is TGTGCCACCTGGGATGGTTGGGATTATAAGAAACTCTTT. Translation: CATWDGWDYKKLF.